This T cell receptor (beta chain) derives from a study of T cell responses to AZD1222 COVID-19 vaccine. Overall study context: The study pooled second doses at about 4 or about 12 weeks.

TCRdb's table, derived via immunoSEQ multiplex PCR, lists solely in-frame clones and lacks some. The profile shows 160,000 or so clones, about 92% of them singletons. Study-wide results and limits: Donors were mostly white British, more females; clonal diversity possibly underestimated.

Details on this clone: The antigen remains unidentified.

The V gene's germline CDR1 is SGHAT and CDR2 FQNNGV. The CDR3 length is 15 residues. V gave up 5 bases and J gave up 9 bases; unmatched junction bases: 12. The clonotype originates from an adult in good health. The sample was peripheral blood, taken on day 0 of AZD1222 vaccination. The rearrangement links TRBV11-2 to TRBJ2-7, with 11 positions matching TRBD2. Written as DNA, the CDR3 is TGTGCCAGCAGCCTCGAACCTAGCGGGGGGAGCGGGCAGTACTTC. Its translation is CASSLEPSGGSGQYF. The full variable domain, its missing parts supplied by reference TRBV11-2 and TRBJ2-7, is EAGVAQSPRYKIIEKRQSVAFWCNPISGHATLYWYQQILGQGPKLLIQFQNNGVVDDSQLPKDRFSAERLKGVDSTLKIQPAKLEDSAVYLCASSLEPSGGSGQYFGPGTRLTVT.